Listed below are T cell receptor beta chains from one sample, sequenced in a study of T cells in Graves' hyperthyroidism and ophthalmopathy. TCRdb reprocessed the multiplex PCR reads via MiXCR and lists one record per CDR3 protein. The sample lists 600,000 to 650,000 distinct CDR3 sequences; around 20% were seen once. Material for sequencing was blood. The source of these receptors is a young man with Graves' ophthalmopathy. Both conserved end residues are part of each CDR3. The D gene is left open where the match is weak. Not every row has a clone size; where given, it reads once, few, many or a size class.

D: -
J: TRBJ2-5
size: many
V: TRBV18
DNA: TGTGCCAGCTCACCATCGCAGATCCAAGAGACCCAGTACTTC
CDR3: CASSPSQIQETQYF

D: TRBD1
J: TRBJ2-1
size: -
V: TRBV7-9
DNA: TGTGCCAGCAGACCAAGGGGGACAGGGATTTACAATGAGCAGTTCTTC
CDR3: CASRPRGTGIYNEQFF

D: TRBD2
J: TRBJ2-3
size: -
V: TRBV10-3
DNA: TGTGCCATCAGCCCACTTAGCGGGGGCACAGATACGCAGTATTTT
CDR3: CAISPLSGGTDTQYF

D: -
J: TRBJ1-2
size: many
V: TRBV20-1
DNA: TGCAGTGCTAGATGGGCCGGGACGGCCTATGGCTACACCTTC
CDR3: CSARWAGTAYGYTF

D: -
J: TRBJ1-4
size: -
V: TRBV25-1
DNA: TGTGCCAGCAGTGACGGCAGGGTGGGAAATGAAAAACTGTTTTTT
CDR3: CASSDGRVGNEKLFF

D: -
J: TRBJ2-7
size: few
V: TRBV27
DNA: TGTGCCAGCAGTTTAAAGTTTGTGGGCTACGAGCAGTACTTC
CDR3: CASSLKFVGYEQYF

D: -
J: TRBJ1-2
size: few
V: TRBV12-3/TRBV12-4
DNA: TGTGCCGGCAGACTCGGGGAAATTAACTATGGCTACACCTTC
CDR3: CAGRLGEINYGYTF

D: -
J: TRBJ2-3
size: -
V: TRBV29-1
DNA: TGCAGCCACTCCCCCTCGGGCGCCCTCACAGATACGCAGTATTTT
CDR3: CSHSPSGALTDTQYF

D: TRBD2
J: TRBJ2-7
size: -
V: TRBV28
DNA: TGTGCCAGCAGGGACCCAGGAACTAGCGGGAGCTACGAGCAGTACTTC
CDR3: CASRDPGTSGSYEQYF

D: -
J: TRBJ1-6
size: few
V: TRBV6-1
DNA: TGTGCCAGCGGTGAAGGAAATGTTTTATATAATTCACCCCTCCACTTT
CDR3: CASGEGNVLYNSPLHF

D: TRBD1
J: TRBJ1-3
size: -
V: TRBV27
DNA: TGTGCCAGCAGTGATGGGGGGACAGGGAAAGACACCATATATTTT
CDR3: CASSDGGTGKDTIYF

D: TRBD2
J: TRBJ2-1
size: -
V: TRBV19
DNA: TGTGCCAGTAGTATAGAAATAGCGGGAGGGGGGACAATGAGGGAGCAGTTCTTC
CDR3: CASSIEIAGGGTMREQFF

D: -
J: TRBJ1-5
size: many
V: TRBV24-1
DNA: TGTGCCACCAGTAAGGACCATAGCAATCAGCCCCAGCATTTT
CDR3: CATSKDHSNQPQHF

D: -
J: TRBJ1-1
size: -
V: TRBV20-1
DNA: TGCAGTGCCCCCGGTCAGGGTTGGGTGAACACTGAAGCTTTCTTT
CDR3: CSAPGQGWVNTEAFF

D: -
J: TRBJ2-3
size: -
V: TRBV7-3
DNA: TGTGCCAGCAGCTGGAGACAAGGGGCAGATACGCAGTATTTT
CDR3: CASSWRQGADTQYF

D: TRBD2
J: TRBJ2-7
size: many
V: TRBV2
DNA: TGTGCCAGCAGTGAGATAATTAGCGGGAGGAAGGAGCAGTACTTC
CDR3: CASSEIISGRKEQYF

D: TRBD2
J: TRBJ2-7
size: -
V: TRBV30
DNA: TGTGCCTGGACCGGGACTAGCGCATCCTACGAGCAGTACTTC
CDR3: CAWTGTSASYEQYF

D: -
J: TRBJ1-1
size: few
V: TRBV7-9
DNA: TGTGCCAGCAGCCCCCCCGGCACTGGGGCTGAAGCTTTCTTT
CDR3: CASSPPGTGAEAFF

D: TRBD1
J: TRBJ2-7
size: -
V: TRBV4-3
DNA: TGCGCCAGCAGCCAAGATCACAGGGGGCGCAACGAGCAGTACTTC
CDR3: CASSQDHRGRNEQYF

D: -
J: TRBJ1-6
size: few
V: TRBV12-5
DNA: TGTGCTAGTGGTTTGGTAACGAGAGGTAATTCACCCCTCCACTTT
CDR3: CASGLVTRGNSPLHF

D: TRBD1
J: TRBJ2-1
size: -
V: TRBV29-1
DNA: TGCAGCGCCACCGGGACAGGGTACAATGAGCAGTTCTTC
CDR3: CSATGTGYNEQFF

D: -
J: TRBJ2-5
size: few
V: TRBV27
DNA: TGTGCCAGCAGTTTATCTTTACGGGCTAGCTGGGAGACCCAGTACTTC
CDR3: CASSLSLRASWETQYF

D: TRBD1
J: TRBJ2-7
size: -
V: TRBV5-6
DNA: TGTGCCAGCAGCTGGACAGGTTCTAACGAGCAGTACTTC
CDR3: CASSWTGSNEQYF

D: -
J: TRBJ1-3
size: few
V: TRBV29-1
DNA: TGCAGCGTTGGAACGGGCGGAAACACCATATATTTT
CDR3: CSVGTGGNTIYF

D: -
J: TRBJ2-7
size: once
V: TRBV28
DNA: TGTGCCAGCAGTTTGTCCAGGGGTCCGCAGTACTTC
CDR3: CASSLSRGPQYF

D: TRBD2
J: TRBJ2-1
size: few
V: TRBV7-3
DNA: TGTGCCAGCAGCTCTGGGGGGGGGGACCATGAGCAGTTCTTC
CDR3: CASSSGGGDHEQFF

D: TRBD1
J: TRBJ2-7
size: many
V: TRBV24-1
DNA: TGTGCCACCAGTGACGGGACAGGAGCATTCTACGAGCAGTACTTC
CDR3: CATSDGTGAFYEQYF

D: -
J: TRBJ2-2
size: -
V: TRBV5-1
DNA: TGCGCCAGCAGCTTGACCGTGAACCAGAACACCGGGGAGCTGTTTTTT
CDR3: CASSLTVNQNTGELFF

D: TRBD1
J: TRBJ2-3
size: -
V: TRBV9
DNA: TGTGCCAGCAGCGTAGAGGGGGACAGGTTGGTGACAGATACGCAGTATTTT
CDR3: CASSVEGDRLVTDTQYF

D: TRBD1
J: TRBJ1-2
size: few
V: TRBV4-1
DNA: TGCGCCAGCAGCCTCACCCCCGGGACAGAGTACTATGGCTACACCTTC
CDR3: CASSLTPGTEYYGYTF

D: TRBD2
J: TRBJ2-3
size: -
V: TRBV7-2
DNA: TGTGCCAGCAGTCTTAACCCGGGACTAGCGGGAGGCGCAGATACGCAGTATTTT
CDR3: CASSLNPGLAGGADTQYF

D: -
J: TRBJ2-3
size: few
V: TRBV11-3
DNA: TGTGCCAGCAGGAAGGGGGAGCGGGATGGCACAGATACGCAGTATTTT
CDR3: CASRKGERDGTDTQYF

D: TRBD1
J: TRBJ1-6
size: -
V: TRBV5-1
DNA: TGCGCCAGCAGCATCGCCGGGACAGGTCATTCACCCCTCCACTTT
CDR3: CASSIAGTGHSPLHF

D: TRBD2
J: TRBJ2-1
size: -
V: TRBV24-1
DNA: TGTGCCACCGGTAGACTAGCGGGCCCTTGGTCCTACAATGAGCAGTTCTTC
CDR3: CATGRLAGPWSYNEQFF

D: TRBD1
J: TRBJ1-5
size: -
V: TRBV11-2
DNA: TGTGCCAGCAGCGCAAGACAGGGGGCTTGGAAGCCCCAGCATTTT
CDR3: CASSARQGAWKPQHF

D: -
J: TRBJ1-5
size: few
V: TRBV10-2
DNA: TGCGCCAGCAGTGATCGGCCAAATTATAGCAATCAGCCCCAGCATTTT
CDR3: CASSDRPNYSNQPQHF

D: TRBD1
J: TRBJ2-5
size: few
V: TRBV10-3
DNA: TGTGCCATCAGTGAGTTTGGACAGGATGGGGAGACCCAGTACTTC
CDR3: CAISEFGQDGETQYF

D: TRBD2
J: TRBJ2-1
size: many
V: TRBV5-1
DNA: TGCGCCAGCAGCTTTAGCGGGAGGCCTCCCTACAATGAGCAGTTCTTC
CDR3: CASSFSGRPPYNEQFF

D: TRBD2
J: TRBJ2-1
size: -
V: TRBV15
DNA: TGTGCCACCAGCAGCCACTTAGCGGGAGGGGGGAATGAGCAGTTCTTC
CDR3: CATSSHLAGGGNEQFF

D: -
J: TRBJ1-2
size: -
V: TRBV20-1
DNA: TGCAGTGCCGAGCAGGAGGGCTATGGCTACACCTTC
CDR3: CSAEQEGYGYTF

D: -
J: TRBJ2-1
size: few
V: TRBV6-1
DNA: TGTGCCAGCAGCGATATAGCACACGAGCAGTTCTTC
CDR3: CASSDIAHEQFF

D: TRBD1
J: TRBJ2-7
size: few
V: TRBV20-1
DNA: TGCAGTGCTAGCCGGGGAGCAGGGGGCTACGAGCAGTACTTC
CDR3: CSASRGAGGYEQYF

D: TRBD2
J: TRBJ2-7
size: many
V: TRBV27
DNA: TGTGCCAGCAGTTTATACACTAGCGGGAGGTACGAGCAGTACTTC
CDR3: CASSLYTSGRYEQYF

D: -
J: TRBJ2-1
size: -
V: TRBV18
DNA: TGTGCCAGCCCACCAGGGGACGCCTTCAATGAGCAGTTCTTC
CDR3: CASPPGDAFNEQFF

D: -
J: TRBJ2-7
size: -
V: TRBV30
DNA: TGTGCCTGGAGTCTCCGGGGCCTCTCCTACGAGCAGTACTTC
CDR3: CAWSLRGLSYEQYF

D: -
J: TRBJ2-2
size: -
V: TRBV7-9
DNA: TGTGCCAGCACCACAAGGGCCGGGGAGCTGTTTTTT
CDR3: CASTTRAGELFF

D: TRBD2
J: TRBJ2-7
size: -
V: TRBV6-1
DNA: TGTGCCAGCGCCCCGGGACTAGCGGCCTCCTACGAGCAGTACTTC
CDR3: CASAPGLAASYEQYF

D: TRBD2
J: TRBJ2-1
size: few
V: TRBV19
DNA: TGTGCCAGTAGTATAGCAGCGGGAGGGAACAATGAGCAGTTCTTC
CDR3: CASSIAAGGNNEQFF

D: TRBD2
J: TRBJ2-3
size: few
V: TRBV9
DNA: TGTGCCAGCAGCGTAGTCGTAGCGGGAGGGAATGCAGATACGCAGTATTTT
CDR3: CASSVVVAGGNADTQYF

D: -
J: TRBJ1-2
size: many
V: TRBV2
DNA: TGTGCCAGCCCGCCGGGACCCCCTTATGGCTACACCTTC
CDR3: CASPPGPPYGYTF

D: TRBD1
J: TRBJ2-7
size: many
V: TRBV20-1
DNA: TGCAGTGCTACCCGGGACAGGGGGACCGAGCAGTACTTC
CDR3: CSATRDRGTEQYF

D: TRBD1
J: TRBJ1-4
size: -
V: TRBV6-5
DNA: TGTGCCAGCAGTTACCTGGGACAGGGAGTACGGGAAAAACTGTTTTTT
CDR3: CASSYLGQGVREKLFF

D: TRBD2
J: TRBJ2-7
size: few
V: TRBV20-1
DNA: TGCAGTGCTAGAGACCCCTTACGGGAGGGCCCGGGGGAGCAGTACTTC
CDR3: CSARDPLREGPGEQYF

D: TRBD2
J: TRBJ2-1
size: few
V: TRBV11-2
DNA: TGTGCCAGCAGCCCCCGGGACTATTCCTACAATGAGCAGTTCTTC
CDR3: CASSPRDYSYNEQFF

D: TRBD2
J: TRBJ2-5
size: few
V: TRBV5-1
DNA: TGCGCCAGCAGCTTGCTCGGACTAGCGGGAGGCCAAGAGACCCAGTACTTC
CDR3: CASSLLGLAGGQETQYF

D: -
J: TRBJ2-3
size: few
V: TRBV29-1
DNA: TGCAGCGTTGGGACAGGCACAGATACGCAGTATTTT
CDR3: CSVGTGTDTQYF

D: -
J: TRBJ2-3
size: few
V: TRBV5-5
DNA: TGTGCCAGCAGCTTGGTTCTGGGGGCAGCGGATACGCAGTATTTT
CDR3: CASSLVLGAADTQYF

D: -
J: TRBJ1-1
size: many
V: TRBV7-6
DNA: TGTGCCAGTAAGAAACAGACGAACACTGAAGCTTTCTTT
CDR3: CASKKQTNTEAFF

D: -
J: TRBJ2-2
size: -
V: TRBV19
DNA: TGTGCCAGTATAAGATCGGGGGCAGACACCGGGGAGCTGTTTTTT
CDR3: CASIRSGADTGELFF

D: TRBD1
J: TRBJ2-1
size: -
V: TRBV27
DNA: TGTGCCAGCAGTTTATTTTCCGAGGGACAGGAGTCCTACAATGAGCAGTTCTTC
CDR3: CASSLFSEGQESYNEQFF